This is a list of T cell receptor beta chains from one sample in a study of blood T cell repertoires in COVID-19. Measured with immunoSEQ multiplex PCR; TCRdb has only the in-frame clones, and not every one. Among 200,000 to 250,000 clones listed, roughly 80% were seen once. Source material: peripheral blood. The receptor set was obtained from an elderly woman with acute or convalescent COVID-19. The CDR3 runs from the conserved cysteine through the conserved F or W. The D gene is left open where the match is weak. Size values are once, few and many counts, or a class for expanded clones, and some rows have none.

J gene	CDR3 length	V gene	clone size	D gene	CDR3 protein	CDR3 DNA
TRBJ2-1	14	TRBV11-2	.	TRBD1	CASTKVQGTNEQFF	TGTGCCAGCACCAAGGTACAGGGGACGAATGAGCAGTTCTTC
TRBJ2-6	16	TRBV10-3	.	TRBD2	CAISEGGGSGANVLTF	TGTGCCATCAGTGAGGGCGGGGGCTCTGGGGCCAACGTCCTGACTTTC
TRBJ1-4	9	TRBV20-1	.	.	CSPKGADVF	TGCAGTCCCAAAGGGGCGGACGTCTTT
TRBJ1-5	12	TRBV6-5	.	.	CAGRDNNQPQHF	TGTGCCGGCCGGGACAATAATCAGCCCCAGCATTTT
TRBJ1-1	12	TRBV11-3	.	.	CASSLTQGKAFF	TGTGCCAGCAGCTTAACGCAGGGGAAAGCTTTCTTT
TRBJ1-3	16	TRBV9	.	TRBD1	CASSVGDRGYGNTIYF	TGTGCCAGCAGCGTGGGGGACAGGGGGTATGGAAACACCATATATTTT
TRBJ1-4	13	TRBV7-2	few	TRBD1	CASRTGEEEKLFF	TGTGCCAGCAGGACAGGGGAGGAGGAAAAACTGTTTTTT
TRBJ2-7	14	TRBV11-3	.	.	CASSLVWGQDEQYF	TGTGCCAGCAGCTTAGTGTGGGGGCAGGACGAGCAGTACTTC
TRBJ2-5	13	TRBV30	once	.	CAWMDKRQETQYF	TGTGCCTGGATGGACAAGAGACAAGAGACCCAGTACTTC
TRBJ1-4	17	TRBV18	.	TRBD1	CASSSRDRGLYNEKLFF	TGTGCCAGCTCATCCCGGGACAGGGGGCTCTACAATGAAAAACTGTTTTTT
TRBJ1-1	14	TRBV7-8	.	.	CASSLSFMNTEAFF	TGTGCCAGCAGCTTGTCTTTTATGAACACTGAAGCTTTCTTT
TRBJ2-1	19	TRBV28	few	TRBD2	CASSTGLAGGDSSYNEQFF	TGTGCCAGCAGCACGGGACTAGCGGGAGGGGATTCCTCCTACAATGAGCAGTTCTTC
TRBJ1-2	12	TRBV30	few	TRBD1	CAWSTGLANYTF	TGTGCCTGGTCGACAGGGTTAGCTAACTACACCTTC
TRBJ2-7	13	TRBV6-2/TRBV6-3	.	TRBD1	CASSFDREYEQYF	TGTGCCAGCAGTTTCGACAGGGAGTACGAGCAGTACTTC
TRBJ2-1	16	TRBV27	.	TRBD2	CASNLAGGKSYNEQFF	TGTGCCAGCAACCTAGCGGGAGGAAAGTCCTACAATGAGCAGTTCTTC
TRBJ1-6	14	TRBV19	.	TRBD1	CASRETGVNSPLHF	TGTGCCAGTAGAGAGACAGGGGTCAATTCACCCCTCCACTTT
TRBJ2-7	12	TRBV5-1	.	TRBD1	CASSGQGYEQYF	TGCGCCAGTTCGGGACAGGGGTACGAGCAGTACTTC
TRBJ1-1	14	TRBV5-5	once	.	CASSPGRVLGEAFF	TGTGCCAGCAGCCCCGGCCGGGTACTCGGTGAAGCTTTCTTT
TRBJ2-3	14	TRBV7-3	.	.	CASSYETTADTQYF	TGTGCCAGCAGCTACGAGACTACCGCCGATACGCAGTATTTT
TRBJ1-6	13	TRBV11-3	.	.	CASSLNNNSPLHF	TGTGCCAGCAGCTTAAACAACAATTCACCCCTCCACTTT
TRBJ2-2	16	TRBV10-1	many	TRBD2	CASSDPSGTNTGELFF	TGCGCCAGCAGTGATCCTAGCGGGACGAACACCGGGGAGCTGTTTTTT
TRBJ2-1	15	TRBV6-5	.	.	CASRDPAGPTIGQFF	TGTGCCAGCAGGGACCCAGCGGGCCCTACAATAGGGCAGTTCTTC
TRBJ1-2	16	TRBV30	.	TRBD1	CAWSAPSQGANYGYTF	TGTGCCTGGAGTGCGCCCTCACAGGGGGCGAACTATGGCTACACCTTC
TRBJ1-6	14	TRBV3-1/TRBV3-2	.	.	CASSQGQDNSPLHF	TGTGCCAGCAGCCAAGGACAGGATAATTCACCCCTCCACTTT
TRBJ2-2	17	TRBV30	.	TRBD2	CAWNPGLAGPSTGELFF	TGTGCCTGGAACCCGGGACTAGCGGGGCCTTCGACCGGGGAGCTGTTTTTT
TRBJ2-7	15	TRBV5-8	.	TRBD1	CASSLGGQEFYEQYF	TGTGCCAGCAGCTTGGGGGGACAGGAATTCTACGAGCAGTACTTC